Listed here is a single T cell receptor beta chain. Clones were sequenced by immunoSEQ multiplex PCR, and TCRdb holds only the in-frame ones, with some missing. The data show tens of thousands of clones, with roughly 94% seen just once and about 7.6% held by the top ten. Each donor contributed 85,000 to 100,000 T cells on average, unsorted. This entry comes from a study of T cells in tuberculosis. The receptor's source is a donor between 5 and 29 years old with latent tuberculosis or without tuberculosis infection. The material sequenced was PBMCs.

CDR3: CASSSQGNQPQHF. The CDR3, as DNA: TGTGCCAGCTCATCACAGGGGAATCAGCCCCAGCATTTT. V is TRBV18 and J is TRBJ1-5, with 7 bases that match TRBD1. Losses at the gene ends were 5 bases for V and 4 bases for J; bases not matched to a gene: 2. CDR3 length equals 13 residues. Looked up from germline, CDR1 is KGHSH and CDR2 is LQKENI. Supplemented by reference TRBV18 and TRBJ1-5, the full variable domain reads NAGVMQNPRHLVRRRGQEARLRCSPMKGHSHVYWYRQLPEEGLKFMVYLQKENIIDESGMPKERFSAEFPKEGPSILRIQQVVRGDSAAYFCASSSQGNQPQHFGDGTRLSIL.